This TCR beta chain was captured in a study of shared clonotypes between healthy human individuals. Study overall: CD8 memory received one plate per donor, CD8 naive two, CD4 memory three and CD4 naive three.

Assay: immunoSEQ multiplex PCR; the TCRdb copy retains only in-frame clones and omits some. There are roughly 650,000 clones in the sample; around 97% occur only once, and around 0.06% lies in the top ten. V gave up 3 bases and J gave up 1 base, with 11 bases separating them. This CDR3 is built from 14 residues. Germline V gene sequence: CDR1 SQVTM, CDR2 ANQGSEA. The study, taken as a whole, reports: Sequencing depth was expected to influence donor clonotype sharing.

To note about this clone: What it binds is not known.

The source material was naive CD4+ T cells sorted from blood. This sample's subset: CD45RA+ positively selected. The chain carries TRBV29-1 and TRBJ2-3, with D perhaps TRBD1 or TRBD2 (5 bases each). The TCR originated in a young woman in good health. The CDR3 DNA reads as TGCAGCGTTGAGGCTTGGGACGGCACAGATACGCAGTATTTT. It translates to CSVEAWDGTDTQYF.